This passage covers 15 T cell receptor beta chains from one sample sequenced in a study of cytomegalovirus exposure and HLA in healthy donors. The PCR was carried out with 60 Vbeta primers and 13 Jbeta primers. Clones were read by immunoSEQ multiplex PCR, and TCRdb kept only the in-frame ones, dropping some. Of around 100,000 clones in the sample, 84% were seen once. The sample taken for sequencing was PBMCs. The receptors stem from a woman aged 18-29 years in good health and CMV-seropositive.

The V and J genes are TRBV13 and TRBJ2-3, with D perhaps matching TRBD2 (6 bases). Germline lookup yields CDR1 PRHDT and CDR2 FYEKMQ (reference sequence). V gave up 5 bases and J gave up 1 base, with 13 bases separating them. This CDR3 comprises 15 residues. The CDR3 spells CASSHSGAGTDTQYF. The CDR3 DNA is TGTGCCAGCAGCCATTCGGGAGCGGGCACAGATACGCAGTATTTT.

The rearrangement links TRBV6-5 to TRBJ2-1, with D possibly TRBD1 on 6 matching bases. The CDR3 consists of 13 residues. The V and J ends lost 6 bases and 6 bases respectively, with 12 bases between them. Per germline, CDR1 MNHEY and CDR2 SVGAGI. CDR3 in DNA: TGTGCCAGCAGCTTCGTCAGGGGCAATGAGCAGTTCTTC. This codes for CASSFVRGNEQFF.

This clone has just a few counts. The gene calls are TRBV1 and TRBJ2-7; TRBD2 is taken as the D call from the table, unchecked against the DNA. TRBV1 is given as a pseudogene. CDR3 length: 15 residues. CDR3 residues: CTSTYASGNTYEQYF. Here the CDR3 DNA reads TGCACCAGCACGTATGCTAGCGGGAATACCTACGAGCAGTACTTC.

This chain links TRBV25-1 with TRBJ2-5; D is undetermined. The germline V gene encodes CDR1 MGHDK and CDR2 SYGVNS. CDR3 size: 13 residues. The ends were cut back, 4 bases at V and 4 bases at J, with 10 bases in the middle. The CDR3, as DNA: TGTGCCAGCAGTGGGTTGGGCCGAGAGACCCAGTACTTC. It translates to CASSGLGRETQYF.

The V gene is TRBV29-1, the J gene TRBJ1-6; D gene unclear. Germline loops: CDR1 SQVTM, CDR2 ANQGSEA. This CDR3 has 15 residues. Trimming left V 0 bases short and J 10 bases short, with 16 bases between. CDR3 in DNA: TGCAGCGTTGAAGATAGGCAGGTCGTGTCCTCACCCCTCCACTTT. Translated: CSVEDRQVVSSPLHF. Supplemented by reference TRBV29-1 and TRBJ1-6, the full variable domain reads SAVISQKPSRDICQRGTSLTIQCQVDSQVTMMFWYRQQPGQSLTLIATANQGSEATYESGFVIDKFPISRPNLTFSTLTVSNMSPEDSSIYLCSVEDRQVVSSPLHFGNGTRLTVT.

The V and J genes are TRBV13 and TRBJ1-4; 8 bases are shared with TRBD1. This CDR3 has 16 residues. V lost 4 bases, J lost 2 bases, and 6 bases stayed unmatched. The germline gives CDR1 PRHDT, CDR2 FYEKMQ (reference sequence). In nucleotides, the CDR3 is TGTGCCAGCAGCTCGCGACAGGGGCCCACTAATGAAAAACTGTTTTTT. Its translation: CASSSRQGPTNEKLFF. Using reference TRBV13 and TRBJ1-4 for the parts outside the CDR3, the full variable domain is AAGVIQSPRHLIKEKRETATLKCYPIPRHDTVYWYQQGPGQDPQFLISFYEKMQSDKGSIPDRFSAQQFSDYHSELNMSSLELGDSALYFCASSSRQGPTNEKLFFGSGTQLSVL.

The chain is built from TRBV6-1 and TRBJ1-3, with D possibly being TRBD1 (6 bases). This CDR3 is 15 amino acids long. From germline, CDR1 is MNHNS and CDR2 SASEGT. V was trimmed by 5 bases and J by 4 bases, leaving 15 bases between them. CDR3 sequence: CASSITGTQGNTIYF. CDR3 sequence (DNA): TGTGCCAGCAGTATAACCGGGACACAAGGAAACACCATATATTTT.

V and J are TRBV19 and TRBJ1-6, with D unresolved. Germline CDR1 LNHDA, CDR2 SQIVND (reference sequence). V was trimmed by 3 bases and J by 6 bases, leaving 12 bases between them. The CDR3 runs to 15 residues. CDR3 region: CASSIVWQFNSPLHF. The DNA of the CDR3 is TGTGCCAGTAGTATTGTATGGCAATTTAATTCACCCCTCCACTTT.

This chain uses TRBV4-2 with TRBJ2-3, with 11 bases that match TRBD2. Per the germline V gene, CDR1 is LGHNA and CDR2 is YNFKEQ. With 4 bases clipped from V and 2 bases from J, the junction kept 14 bases outside the gene matches. The CDR3 covers 19 residues. The CDR3 nucleotides are TGTGCCAGCAGCCCAGTGGGGGTGGCTAGCGGGAGGCCCACAGATACGCAGTATTTT. It codes for CASSPVGVASGRPTDTQYF.

This clone was seen only a few times. V usage is TRBV28 and J usage is TRBJ2-3; 7 bases agree with TRBD2. Germline V gives CDR1 MDHEN, CDR2 SYDVKM. V trimming: 6 bases; J trimming: 2 bases; junction bases outside the gene matches: 11. The CDR3 runs to 16 residues. The CDR3, as DNA: TGTGCCAGCAGGGGGGGTGGAGCGGGATTCACAGATACGCAGTATTTT. This sequence encodes CASRGGGAGFTDTQYF.

CDR3 in amino acids: CASSQAGETQYF. In nucleotides, the CDR3 is TGCGCCAGCAGCCAAGCCGGAGAGACCCAGTACTTC. V gene TRBV4-1 combines with J gene TRBJ2-5; D is unclear. CDR3 length equals 12 residues. The V gene lost 1 base and the J gene lost 4 bases, with 4 bases spanning the gap. CDR1 and CDR2 from the germline V gene are MGHRA and YSYEKL.

The chain recombines TRBV2 with TRBJ2-1; 10 nucleotides align to TRBD2. The CDR3 runs 16 residues. The V gene's germline CDR1 is SNHLY and CDR2 FYNNEI. V shed 5 bases and J 15 bases; nucleotides not matched to a gene: 19. The CDR3: CASSTNLAGGGVGRFF. In DNA form, the CDR3 reads TGTGCCAGCAGTACCAACTTAGCGGGAGGTGGGGTTGGTCGGTTCTTC.

J is TRBJ2-1 and V is TRBV4-1, with TRBD2 matching over 7 bases. With V trimmed by 7 bases and J by 6 bases, 6 bases remained unmatched. There are 13 residues in the CDR3. CDR1 is MGHRA and CDR2 is YSYEKL in the germline V gene. The CDR3 DNA follows: TGCGCCAGCAACCCTGTAGCGGGCAATGAGCAGTTCTTC. Its translation: CASNPVAGNEQFF.

The CDR3 reads CASSWTSGYGYTF. The CDR3 bases are TGTGCCAGCAGTTGGACCAGCGGCTATGGCTACACCTTC. The V gene is TRBV27, the J gene TRBJ1-2; D is uncertain. Trimming took 4 bases from V and 4 from J, leaving 10 bases between them. The CDR3 is 13 amino acids. Germline-derived CDR1 and CDR2 are MNHEY and SMNVEV (reference sequence).

The chain joins TRBV5-1 to TRBJ1-1; D is ambiguous. The germline V and J ends were trimmed by 4 bases and 2 bases, with 12 bases remaining between them. The CDR3 is 14 amino acids. Germline V gene lookup returns CDR1 SGHRS and CDR2 YFSETQ. This CDR3 is CASSPLHSNTEAFF. The CDR3 DNA is TGCGCCAGCAGCCCCCTGCACAGTAACACTGAAGCTTTCTTT.